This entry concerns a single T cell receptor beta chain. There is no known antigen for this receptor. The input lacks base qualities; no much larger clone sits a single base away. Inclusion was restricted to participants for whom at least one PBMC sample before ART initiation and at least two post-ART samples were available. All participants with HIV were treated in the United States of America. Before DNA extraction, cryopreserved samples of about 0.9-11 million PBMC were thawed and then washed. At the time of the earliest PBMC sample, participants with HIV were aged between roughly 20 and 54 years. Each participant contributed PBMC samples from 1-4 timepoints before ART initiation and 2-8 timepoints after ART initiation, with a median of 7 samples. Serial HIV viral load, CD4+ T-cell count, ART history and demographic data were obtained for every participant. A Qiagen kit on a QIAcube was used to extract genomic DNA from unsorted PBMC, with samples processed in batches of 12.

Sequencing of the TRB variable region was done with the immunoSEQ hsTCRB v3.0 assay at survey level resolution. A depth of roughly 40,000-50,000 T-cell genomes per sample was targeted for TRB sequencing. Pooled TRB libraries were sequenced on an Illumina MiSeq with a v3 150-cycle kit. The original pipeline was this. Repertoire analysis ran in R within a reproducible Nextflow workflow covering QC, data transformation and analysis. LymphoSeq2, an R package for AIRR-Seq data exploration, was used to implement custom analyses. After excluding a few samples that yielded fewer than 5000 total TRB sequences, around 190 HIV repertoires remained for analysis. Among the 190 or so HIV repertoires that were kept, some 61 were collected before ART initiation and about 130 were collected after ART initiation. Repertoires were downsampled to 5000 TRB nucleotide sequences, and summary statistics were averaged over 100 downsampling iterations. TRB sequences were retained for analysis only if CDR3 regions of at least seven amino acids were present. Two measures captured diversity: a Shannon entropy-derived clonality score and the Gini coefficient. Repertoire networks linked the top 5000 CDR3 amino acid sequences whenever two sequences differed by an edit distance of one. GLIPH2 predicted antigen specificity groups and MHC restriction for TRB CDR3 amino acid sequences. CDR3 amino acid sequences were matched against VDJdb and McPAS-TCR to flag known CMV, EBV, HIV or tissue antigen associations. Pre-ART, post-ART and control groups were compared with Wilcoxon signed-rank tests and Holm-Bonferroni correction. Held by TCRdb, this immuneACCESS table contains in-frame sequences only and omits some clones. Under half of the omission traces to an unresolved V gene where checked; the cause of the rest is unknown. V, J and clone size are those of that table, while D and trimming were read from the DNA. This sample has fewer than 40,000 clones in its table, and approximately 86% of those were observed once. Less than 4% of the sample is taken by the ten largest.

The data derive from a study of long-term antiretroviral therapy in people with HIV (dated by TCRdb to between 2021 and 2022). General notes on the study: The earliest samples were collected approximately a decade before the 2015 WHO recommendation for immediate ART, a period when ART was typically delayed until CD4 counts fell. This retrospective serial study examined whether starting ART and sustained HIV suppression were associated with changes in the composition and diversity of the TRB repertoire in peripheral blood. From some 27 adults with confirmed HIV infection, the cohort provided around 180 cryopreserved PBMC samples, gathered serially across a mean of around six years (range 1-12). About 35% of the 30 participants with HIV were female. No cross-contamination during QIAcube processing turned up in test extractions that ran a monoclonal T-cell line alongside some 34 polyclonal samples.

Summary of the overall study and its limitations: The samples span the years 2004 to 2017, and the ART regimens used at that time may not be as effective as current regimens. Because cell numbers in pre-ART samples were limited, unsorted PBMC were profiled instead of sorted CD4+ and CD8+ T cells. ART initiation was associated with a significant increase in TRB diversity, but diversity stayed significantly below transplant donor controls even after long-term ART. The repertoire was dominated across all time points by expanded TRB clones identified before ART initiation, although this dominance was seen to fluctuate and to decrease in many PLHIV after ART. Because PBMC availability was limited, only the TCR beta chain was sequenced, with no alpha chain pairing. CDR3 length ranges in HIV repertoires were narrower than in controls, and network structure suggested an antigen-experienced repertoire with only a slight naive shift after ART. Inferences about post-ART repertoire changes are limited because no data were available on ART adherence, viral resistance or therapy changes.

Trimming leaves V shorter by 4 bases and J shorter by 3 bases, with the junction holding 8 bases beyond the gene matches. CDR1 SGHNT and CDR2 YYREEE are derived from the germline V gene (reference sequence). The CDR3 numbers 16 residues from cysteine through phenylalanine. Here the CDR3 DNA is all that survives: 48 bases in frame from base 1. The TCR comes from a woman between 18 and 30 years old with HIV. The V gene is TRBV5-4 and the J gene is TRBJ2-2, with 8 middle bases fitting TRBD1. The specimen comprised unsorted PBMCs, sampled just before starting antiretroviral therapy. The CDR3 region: CASSPRQGKDTGELFF. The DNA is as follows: TGTGCCAGCAGCCCCAGACAGGGGAAAGACACCGGGGAGCTGTTTTTT.